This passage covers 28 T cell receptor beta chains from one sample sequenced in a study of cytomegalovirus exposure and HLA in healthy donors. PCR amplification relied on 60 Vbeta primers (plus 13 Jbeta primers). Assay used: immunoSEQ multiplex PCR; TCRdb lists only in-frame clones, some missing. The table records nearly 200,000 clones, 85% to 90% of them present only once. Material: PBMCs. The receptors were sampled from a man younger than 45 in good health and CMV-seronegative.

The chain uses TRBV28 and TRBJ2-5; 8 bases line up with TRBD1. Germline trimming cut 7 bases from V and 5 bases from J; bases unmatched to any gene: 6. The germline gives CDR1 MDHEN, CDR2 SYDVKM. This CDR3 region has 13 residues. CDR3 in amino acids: CASIPRTGETQYF. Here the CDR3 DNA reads TGTGCCAGCATTCCCCGGACAGGGGAGACCCAGTACTTC. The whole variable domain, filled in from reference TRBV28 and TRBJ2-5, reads DVKVTQSSRYLVKRTGEKVFLECVQDMDHENMFWYRQDPGLGLRLIYFSYDVKMKEKGDIPEGYSVSREKKERFSLILESASTNQTSMYLCASIPRTGETQYFGPGTRLLVL.

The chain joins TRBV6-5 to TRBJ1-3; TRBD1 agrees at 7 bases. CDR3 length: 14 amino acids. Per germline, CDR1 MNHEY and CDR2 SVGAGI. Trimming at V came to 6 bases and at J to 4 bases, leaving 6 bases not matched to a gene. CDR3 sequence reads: CASSRGTVGNTIYF. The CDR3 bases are TGTGCCAGCAGCCGTGGGACAGTCGGAAACACCATATATTTT.

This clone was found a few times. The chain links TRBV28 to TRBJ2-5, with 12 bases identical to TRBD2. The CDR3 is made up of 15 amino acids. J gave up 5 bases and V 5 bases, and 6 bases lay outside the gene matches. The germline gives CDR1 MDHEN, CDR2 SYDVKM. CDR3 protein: CASSPSGRVGETQYF. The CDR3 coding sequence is TGTGCCAGCAGTCCTAGCGGGAGGGTGGGGGAGACCCAGTACTTC.

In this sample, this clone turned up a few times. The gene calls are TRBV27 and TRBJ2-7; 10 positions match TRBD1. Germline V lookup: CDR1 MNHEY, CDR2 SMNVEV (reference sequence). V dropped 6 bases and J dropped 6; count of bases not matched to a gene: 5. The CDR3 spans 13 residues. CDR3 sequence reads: CASRRQGAGEQYF. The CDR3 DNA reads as TGTGCCAGCAGGCGACAGGGGGCAGGCGAGCAGTACTTC.

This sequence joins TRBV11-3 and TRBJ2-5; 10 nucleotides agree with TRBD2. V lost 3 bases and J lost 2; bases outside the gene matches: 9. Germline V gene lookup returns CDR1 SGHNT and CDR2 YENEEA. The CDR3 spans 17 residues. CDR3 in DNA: TGTGCCAGCAGCTTGGGCAGGGTAGCGGGGGGACAAGAGACCCAGTACTTC. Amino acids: CASSLGRVAGGQETQYF.

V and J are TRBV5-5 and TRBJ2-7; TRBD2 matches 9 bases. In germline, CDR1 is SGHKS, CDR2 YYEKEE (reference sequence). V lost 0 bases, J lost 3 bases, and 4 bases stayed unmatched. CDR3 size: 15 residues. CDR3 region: CASSLVGSGSYEQYF. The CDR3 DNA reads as TGTGCCAGCAGCTTGGTCGGTAGCGGGAGCTACGAGCAGTACTTC.

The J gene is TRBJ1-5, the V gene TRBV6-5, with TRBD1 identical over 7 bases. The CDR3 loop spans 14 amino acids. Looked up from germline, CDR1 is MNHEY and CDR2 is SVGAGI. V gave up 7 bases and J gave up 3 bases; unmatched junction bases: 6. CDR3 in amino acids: CASNRQGTNQPQHF. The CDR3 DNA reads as TGTGCCAGCAACCGACAGGGCACCAATCAGCCCCAGCATTTT.

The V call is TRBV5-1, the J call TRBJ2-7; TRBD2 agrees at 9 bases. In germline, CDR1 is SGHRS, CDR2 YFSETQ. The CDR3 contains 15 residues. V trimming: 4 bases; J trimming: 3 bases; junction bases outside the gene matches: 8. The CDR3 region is CASSQTSGSYYEQYF. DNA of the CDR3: TGCGCCAGCAGCCAAACTAGCGGGTCCTACTACGAGCAGTACTTC.

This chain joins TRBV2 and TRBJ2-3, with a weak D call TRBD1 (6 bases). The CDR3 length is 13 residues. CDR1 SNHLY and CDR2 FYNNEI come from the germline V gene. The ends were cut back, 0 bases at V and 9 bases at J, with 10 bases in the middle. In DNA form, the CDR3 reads TGTGCCAGCAGTGAAGCGCAGGGGCAAACGCAGTATTTT. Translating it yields CASSEAQGQTQYF. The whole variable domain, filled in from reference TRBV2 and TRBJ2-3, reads EPEVTQTPSHQVTQMGQEVILRCVPISNHLYFYWYRQILGQKVEFLVSFYNNEISEKSEIFDDQFSVERPDGSNFTLKIRSTKLEDSAMYFCASSEAQGQTQYFGPGTRLTVL.

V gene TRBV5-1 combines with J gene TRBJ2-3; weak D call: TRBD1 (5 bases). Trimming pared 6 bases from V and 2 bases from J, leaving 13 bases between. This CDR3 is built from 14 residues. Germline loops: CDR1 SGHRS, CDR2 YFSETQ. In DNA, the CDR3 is TGCGCCAGCAAGGGGTCTACGTACACAGATACGCAGTATTTT. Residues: CASKGSTYTDTQYF.

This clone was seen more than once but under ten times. CDR3 residues: CASSLYRGYEQYF. The CDR3 DNA reads as TGTGCCAGCAGTTTATACAGGGGCTACGAGCAGTACTTC. The chain uses TRBV27 and TRBJ2-7; TRBD1 agrees at 7 bases. Germline V gives CDR1 MNHEY, CDR2 SMNVEV (reference sequence). J was trimmed by 3 bases and V by 1 base; bases with no gene match: 0. The CDR3 is 13 residues long.

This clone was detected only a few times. CDR3: CASREVETQYF. The CDR3 region has the DNA TGCGCCAGCAGGGAGGTGGAGACCCAGTACTTC. The gene calls are TRBV5-1 and TRBJ2-5; a weak D match, TRBD2 (5 bases). Germline CDR1 reads SGHRS; CDR2 reads YFSETQ. This CDR3 spans 11 amino acids. V gave up 5 bases and J gave up 5 bases, with 7 bases separating them.

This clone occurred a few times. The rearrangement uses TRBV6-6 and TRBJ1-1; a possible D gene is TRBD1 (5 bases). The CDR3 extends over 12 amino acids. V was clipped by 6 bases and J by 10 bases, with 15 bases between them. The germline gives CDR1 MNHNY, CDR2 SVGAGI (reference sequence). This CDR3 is CASSRRQGLAFF. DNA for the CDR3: TGTGCCAGCAGCCGACGGCAGGGCTTAGCTTTCTTT.

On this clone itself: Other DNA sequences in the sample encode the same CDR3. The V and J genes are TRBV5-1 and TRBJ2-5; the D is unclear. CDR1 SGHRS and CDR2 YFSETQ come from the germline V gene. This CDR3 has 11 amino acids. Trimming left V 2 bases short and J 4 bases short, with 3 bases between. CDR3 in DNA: TGCGCCAGCAGCTTCGGAGAGACCCAGTACTTC. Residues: CASSFGETQYF.

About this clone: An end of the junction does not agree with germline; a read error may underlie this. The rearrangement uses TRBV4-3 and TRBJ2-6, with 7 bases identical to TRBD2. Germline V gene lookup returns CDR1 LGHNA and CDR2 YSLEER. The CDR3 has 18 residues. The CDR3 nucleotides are TGCGCCAGCAGCCAAGCCGGGGGGACTGTGTCTGGGGCCAACGGCCTGACTTTC. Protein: CASSQAGGTVSGANGLTF.

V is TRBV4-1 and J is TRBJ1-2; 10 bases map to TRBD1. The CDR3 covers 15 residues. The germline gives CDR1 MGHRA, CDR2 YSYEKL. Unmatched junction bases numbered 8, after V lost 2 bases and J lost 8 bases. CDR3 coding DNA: TGCGCCAGCAGCCAAAGGGAAGGACAGGGGGGCGGCTACACCTTC. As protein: CASSQREGQGGGYTF.

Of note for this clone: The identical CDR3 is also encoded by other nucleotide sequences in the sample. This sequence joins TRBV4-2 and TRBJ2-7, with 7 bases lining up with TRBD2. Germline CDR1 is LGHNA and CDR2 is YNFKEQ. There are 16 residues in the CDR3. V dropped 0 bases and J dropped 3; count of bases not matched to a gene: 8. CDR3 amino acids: CASSQEKLAELYEQYF. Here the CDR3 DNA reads TGTGCCAGCAGCCAAGAAAAGCTAGCGGAGCTCTACGAGCAGTACTTC.

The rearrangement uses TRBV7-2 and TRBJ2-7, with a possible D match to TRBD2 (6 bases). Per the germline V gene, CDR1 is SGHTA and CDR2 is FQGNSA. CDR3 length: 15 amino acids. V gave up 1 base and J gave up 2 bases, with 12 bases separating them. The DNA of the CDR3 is TGTGCCAGCAGCTTAGACGCGGGAAAGACCTACGAGCAGTACTTC. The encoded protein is CASSLDAGKTYEQYF.

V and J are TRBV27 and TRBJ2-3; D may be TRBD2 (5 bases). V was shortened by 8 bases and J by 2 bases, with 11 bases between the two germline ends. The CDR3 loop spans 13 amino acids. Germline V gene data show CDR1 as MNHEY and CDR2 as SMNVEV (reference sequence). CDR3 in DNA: TGTGCCAGCGGAGGTGGCCCCACAGATACGCAGTATTTT. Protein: CASGGGPTDTQYF.

The DNA of the CDR3 is TGTGCCAGCAGCGCAACCATTGGACAGGGGTCCTACGAGCAGTACTTC. Its protein is CASSATIGQGSYEQYF. The V gene is TRBV9, the J gene TRBJ2-7, with TRBD1 identical over 9 bases. Per the germline V gene, CDR1 is SGDLS and CDR2 is YYNGEE. Trimming removed 3 bases from V and 1 base from J; junction bases left unmatched: 8. CDR3 length equals 16 residues.

CDR3 in amino acids: CASSQRSDKSSYNEQFF. The CDR3 nucleotides are TGCGCCAGCAGCCAAAGATCGGACAAGAGCTCCTACAATGAGCAGTTCTTC. The chain employs TRBV4-1 and TRBJ2-1, with TRBD1 as a possible D gene (5 bases). The V gene's germline CDR1 is MGHRA and CDR2 YSYEKL. Trimming stripped 2 bases from V and 0 bases from J, with 14 bases between. This CDR3 is 17 amino acids long.

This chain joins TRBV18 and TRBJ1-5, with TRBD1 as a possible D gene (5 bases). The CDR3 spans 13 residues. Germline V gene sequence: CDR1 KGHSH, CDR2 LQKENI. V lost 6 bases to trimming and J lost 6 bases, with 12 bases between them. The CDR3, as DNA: TGTGCCAGCTCGGAAGGAGGGGCTCAGCCCCAGCATTTT. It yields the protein CASSEGGAQPQHF.

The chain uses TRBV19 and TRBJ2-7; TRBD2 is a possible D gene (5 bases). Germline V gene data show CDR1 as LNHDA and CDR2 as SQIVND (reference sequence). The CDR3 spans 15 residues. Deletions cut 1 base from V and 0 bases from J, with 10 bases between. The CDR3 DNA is TGTGCCAGTAGTATAGGATCGGGATACTCCTACGAGCAGTACTTC. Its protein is CASSIGSGYSYEQYF.

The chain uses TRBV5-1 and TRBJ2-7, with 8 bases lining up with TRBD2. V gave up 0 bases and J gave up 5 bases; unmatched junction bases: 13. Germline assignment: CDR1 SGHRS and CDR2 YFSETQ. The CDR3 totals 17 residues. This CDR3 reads CASSLASRGLEIHEQYF. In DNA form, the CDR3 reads TGCGCCAGCAGCTTGGCCTCGAGGGGACTAGAAATTCACGAGCAGTACTTC.

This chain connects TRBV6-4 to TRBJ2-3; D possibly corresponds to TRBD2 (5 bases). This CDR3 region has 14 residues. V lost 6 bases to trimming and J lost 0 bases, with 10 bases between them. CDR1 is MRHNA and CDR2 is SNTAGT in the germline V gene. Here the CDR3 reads CASRRGSSTDTQYF. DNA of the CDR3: TGTGCCAGCAGACGGGGTTCTAGCACAGATACGCAGTATTTT.

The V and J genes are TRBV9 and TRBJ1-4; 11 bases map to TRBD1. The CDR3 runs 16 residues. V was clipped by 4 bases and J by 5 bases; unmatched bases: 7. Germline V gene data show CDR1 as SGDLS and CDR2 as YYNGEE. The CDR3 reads CASSRGQGARNEKLFF. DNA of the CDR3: TGTGCCAGCAGCCGCGGACAGGGGGCCCGAAATGAAAAACTGTTTTTT. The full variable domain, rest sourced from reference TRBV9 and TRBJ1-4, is DSGVTQTPKHLITATGQRVTLRCSPRSGDLSVYWYQQSLDQGLQFLIQYYNGEERAKGNILERFSAQQFPDLHSELNLSSLELGDSALYFCASSRGQGARNEKLFFGSGTQLSVL.

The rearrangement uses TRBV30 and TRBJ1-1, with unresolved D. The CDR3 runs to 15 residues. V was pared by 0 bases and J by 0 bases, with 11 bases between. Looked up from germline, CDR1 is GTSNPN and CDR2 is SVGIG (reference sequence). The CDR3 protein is CAWSVLGFVNTEAFF. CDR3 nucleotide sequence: TGTGCCTGGAGTGTACTAGGGTTTGTGAACACTGAAGCTTTCTTT.

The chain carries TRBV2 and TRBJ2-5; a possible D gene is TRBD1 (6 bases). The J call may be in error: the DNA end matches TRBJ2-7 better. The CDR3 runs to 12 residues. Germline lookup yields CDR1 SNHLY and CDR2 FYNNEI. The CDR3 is CALRDNSYEQYF. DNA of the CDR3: TGTGCCCTAAGGGACAACTCCTACGAGCAGTACTTC.